This TCR beta chain was identified in a study of T cell changes during pregnancy in multiple sclerosis. This clone occurred once. TCRdb's table, derived via immunoSEQ multiplex PCR, lists solely in-frame clones and lacks some. The table has about 93,000 clones, almost 95% seen once. Germline CDR1 and CDR2: LGHNA and YSLEER. V was clipped by 0 bases and J by 3 bases, with 9 bases between them. The CDR3 has 14 amino acids. The source is a female donor with multiple sclerosis, enrolled in a pregnancy study. The chain couples TRBV4-3 to TRBJ2-7; D gene ambiguous. The source material was peripheral blood, sampled after pregnancy. The CDR3 region is CASSQDGASYEQYF. CDR3 DNA: TGCGCCAGCAGCCAAGATGGAGCCAGCTACGAGCAGTACTTC.